The 2 T cell receptor beta chains presented below share a single source sample, sequenced in a study of monozygotic twins with inflammatory bowel disease. TCRdb re-analyzed the 5' RACE reads; it lists each CDR3 protein once, without DNA. This sample's table reports fewer than 350,000 distinct CDR3 sequences. Sequenced input: blood. Receptor source: a human donor with ulcerative colitis or Crohn's disease, or a healthy co-twin of an affected twin (not recorded which).

CDR3 amino acids: CASSLRQPPGGSYNEQFF. This rearrangement joins TRBV5-1 to TRBJ2-1; the TCRdb call, TRBD1, lacks DNA for checking. Germline values: CDR1 SGHRS, CDR2 YFSETQ. The CDR3 contains 18 residues.

The chain is built from TRBV5-6 and TRBJ2-1; the D gene TCRdb calls, TRBD1, cannot be checked with no DNA. The CDR3 extends over 15 amino acids. Per the germline V gene, CDR1 is SGHDT and CDR2 is YYEEEE. CDR3 amino acids: CASSPTGGGYNEQFF.